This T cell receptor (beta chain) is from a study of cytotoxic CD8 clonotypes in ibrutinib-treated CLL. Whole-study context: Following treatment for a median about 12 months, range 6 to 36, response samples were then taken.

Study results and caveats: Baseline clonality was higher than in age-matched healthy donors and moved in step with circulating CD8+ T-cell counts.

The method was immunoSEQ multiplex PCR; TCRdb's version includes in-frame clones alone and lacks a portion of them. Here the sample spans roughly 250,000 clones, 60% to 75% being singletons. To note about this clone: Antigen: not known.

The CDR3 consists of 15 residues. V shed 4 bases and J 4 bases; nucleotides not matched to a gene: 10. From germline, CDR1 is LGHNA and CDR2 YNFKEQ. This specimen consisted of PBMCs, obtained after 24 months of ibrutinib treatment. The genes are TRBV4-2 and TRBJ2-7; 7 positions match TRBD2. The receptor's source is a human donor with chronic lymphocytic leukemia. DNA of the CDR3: TGTGCCAGCAGCCCCCAGCTAGGCGGGAGTTACGAGCAGTACTTC. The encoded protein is CASSPQLGGSYEQYF.